This is a list of T cell receptor beta chains from one sample in a study of blood T cell repertoires in COVID-19. The data were produced by immunoSEQ multiplex PCR, yet TCRdb's version contains in-frame clones alone and is incomplete. The sample lists roughly 120,000 clones; roughly 83% were seen once. Specimen: peripheral blood. These receptor sequences come from a man younger than 45 with acute or convalescent COVID-19. Both conserved end residues are part of each CDR3. D genes are given only for firm matches.

v_gene: TRBV10-3
j_gene: TRBJ1-4
d_gene: NA
CDR3aa: CAISLNREPNEKLFF

v_gene: TRBV15
j_gene: TRBJ2-1
d_gene: TRBD2
CDR3aa: CATSYRREGGEQFF

v_gene: TRBV9
j_gene: TRBJ1-2
d_gene: NA
CDR3aa: CASSAQRENYGYTF

v_gene: TRBV6-1
j_gene: TRBJ1-2
d_gene: NA
CDR3aa: CASSEAGGAIYGYTF

v_gene: TRBV9
j_gene: TRBJ2-1
d_gene: TRBD1
CDR3aa: CASGTGTGVTGEQFF

v_gene: TRBV19
j_gene: TRBJ2-1
d_gene: NA
CDR3aa: CASRGLARNEQFF

v_gene: TRBV4-3
j_gene: TRBJ2-2
d_gene: NA
CDR3aa: CASSQGRGTGELFF

v_gene: TRBV4-1
j_gene: TRBJ1-5
d_gene: TRBD1
CDR3aa: CASSRTGENQPQHF

v_gene: TRBV20-1
j_gene: TRBJ1-5
d_gene: TRBD1
CDR3aa: CSASMGQGGGYQPQHF

v_gene: TRBV28
j_gene: TRBJ2-2
d_gene: TRBD1
CDR3aa: CASRGQVVAGELFF

v_gene: TRBV6-2/TRBV6-3
j_gene: TRBJ1-2
d_gene: TRBD1
CDR3aa: CASSDRDRSSYGYTF

v_gene: TRBV5-1
j_gene: TRBJ2-1
d_gene: TRBD2
CDR3aa: CASSWGLAESYNEQFF

v_gene: TRBV18
j_gene: TRBJ1-6
d_gene: NA
CDR3aa: CASSGGTTNSPLHF

v_gene: TRBV7-2
j_gene: TRBJ1-1
d_gene: NA
CDR3aa: CASSEQGGTEAFF

v_gene: TRBV7-7
j_gene: TRBJ1-5
d_gene: NA
CDR3aa: CASSSPRPPNRVSQPQHF

v_gene: TRBV14
j_gene: TRBJ1-1
d_gene: NA
CDR3aa: CASSQAGFYTEAFF

v_gene: TRBV30
j_gene: TRBJ1-5
d_gene: NA
CDR3aa: CAWSDGLGQPQHF

v_gene: TRBV3-1/TRBV3-2
j_gene: TRBJ2-1
d_gene: TRBD2
CDR3aa: CASSQPEREDRFGEQFF

v_gene: TRBV2
j_gene: TRBJ1-2
d_gene: TRBD1
CDR3aa: CASMGDRISYGYTF

v_gene: TRBV12-3/TRBV12-4
j_gene: TRBJ2-3
d_gene: TRBD1
CDR3aa: CASSTGVADTQYF

v_gene: TRBV3-1/TRBV3-2
j_gene: TRBJ2-1
d_gene: NA
CDR3aa: CASSRNRDEQFF

v_gene: TRBV4-2
j_gene: TRBJ2-3
d_gene: TRBD2
CDR3aa: CASSPTSARTDTQYF

v_gene: TRBV13
j_gene: TRBJ2-7
d_gene: NA
CDR3aa: CASSHTGSPYEQYF

v_gene: TRBV7-6
j_gene: TRBJ2-1
d_gene: NA
CDR3aa: CASSKAQRVNEQFF

v_gene: TRBV5-4
j_gene: TRBJ2-5
d_gene: TRBD2
CDR3aa: CASSAPLRGGQETQYF

v_gene: TRBV7-3
j_gene: TRBJ2-3
d_gene: TRBD2
CDR3aa: CASSPGLAGGQGTDTQYF

v_gene: TRBV5-1
j_gene: TRBJ2-1
d_gene: TRBD1
CDR3aa: CASSLRQGITSSYNEQFF

v_gene: TRBV9
j_gene: TRBJ2-1
d_gene: TRBD2
CDR3aa: CASSTSGGYNEQFF

v_gene: TRBV18
j_gene: TRBJ2-7
d_gene: TRBD2
CDR3aa: CASSPSGGPYEQYF

v_gene: TRBV11-2
j_gene: TRBJ1-6
d_gene: NA
CDR3aa: CASSLDQQVAPLHF

v_gene: TRBV2
j_gene: TRBJ2-7
d_gene: TRBD2
CDR3aa: CASRGLAGTFSTF

v_gene: TRBV12-3/TRBV12-4
j_gene: TRBJ1-1
d_gene: NA
CDR3aa: CASSLGGNTEAFF

v_gene: TRBV12-3/TRBV12-4
j_gene: TRBJ1-1
d_gene: NA
CDR3aa: CASSLRRAFF

v_gene: TRBV4-1
j_gene: TRBJ1-2
d_gene: NA
CDR3aa: CASSLQRIGNYGYTF

v_gene: TRBV4-2
j_gene: TRBJ2-4
d_gene: TRBD2
CDR3aa: CASSQRRLAGRGAKNIQYF

v_gene: TRBV20-1
j_gene: TRBJ1-2
d_gene: TRBD1
CDR3aa: CSASPGTGIYGYTF

v_gene: TRBV21-1
j_gene: TRBJ1-2
d_gene: NA
CDR3aa: CASILDRGGGYTF

v_gene: TRBV27
j_gene: TRBJ1-2
d_gene: NA
CDR3aa: CASSFGQYYGYTF

v_gene: TRBV18
j_gene: TRBJ2-2
d_gene: NA
CDR3aa: CASSPSSIDTGELFF

v_gene: TRBV12-3/TRBV12-4
j_gene: TRBJ2-3
d_gene: TRBD1
CDR3aa: CASQPGQGDTQYF

v_gene: TRBV4-1
j_gene: TRBJ2-5
d_gene: NA
CDR3aa: CASSQGGSRGKETQYF

v_gene: TRBV29-1
j_gene: TRBJ1-1
d_gene: NA
CDR3aa: CSASTGRNTEAFF

v_gene: TRBV7-8
j_gene: TRBJ2-1
d_gene: NA
CDR3aa: CASSLARMGQFF

v_gene: TRBV30
j_gene: TRBJ2-1
d_gene: TRBD2
CDR3aa: CAWSIGLAGLNEQFF

v_gene: TRBV4-1
j_gene: TRBJ2-3
d_gene: TRBD2
CDR3aa: CASSQAAGGDTQYF

v_gene: TRBV19
j_gene: TRBJ1-2
d_gene: TRBD1
CDR3aa: CASSRQGVIGYTF

v_gene: TRBV5-4
j_gene: TRBJ1-1
d_gene: NA
CDR3aa: CASSPENTEAFF

v_gene: TRBV7-9
j_gene: TRBJ2-3
d_gene: TRBD2
CDR3aa: CASSLDLAGEGGTQYF

v_gene: TRBV30
j_gene: TRBJ2-7
d_gene: TRBD1
CDR3aa: CAWSTQGDGEQYF

v_gene: TRBV6-5
j_gene: TRBJ1-5
d_gene: NA
CDR3aa: CASSYTFNQPQHF

v_gene: TRBV29-1
j_gene: TRBJ2-2
d_gene: NA
CDR3aa: CSVNRGGTGELFF